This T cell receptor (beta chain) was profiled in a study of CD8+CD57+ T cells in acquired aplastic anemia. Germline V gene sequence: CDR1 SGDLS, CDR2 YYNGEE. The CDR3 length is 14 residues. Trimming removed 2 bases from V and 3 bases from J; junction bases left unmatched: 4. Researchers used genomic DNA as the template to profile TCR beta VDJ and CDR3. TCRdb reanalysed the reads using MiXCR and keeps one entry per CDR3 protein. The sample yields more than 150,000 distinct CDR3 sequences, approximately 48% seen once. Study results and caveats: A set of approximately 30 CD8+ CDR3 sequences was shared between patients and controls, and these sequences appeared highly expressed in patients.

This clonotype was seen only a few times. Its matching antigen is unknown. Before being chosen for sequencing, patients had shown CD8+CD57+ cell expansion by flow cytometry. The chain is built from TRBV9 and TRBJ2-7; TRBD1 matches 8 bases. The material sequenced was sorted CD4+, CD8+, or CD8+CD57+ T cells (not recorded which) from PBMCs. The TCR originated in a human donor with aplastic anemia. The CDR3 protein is CASSVNTGGYEQYF. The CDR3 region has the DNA TGTGCCAGCAGCGTGAATACAGGGGGCTACGAGCAGTACTTC.